The text below deals with one T cell receptor beta chain. As originally analysed: Amplified reference gene primers provided the basis for estimating nucleated cell counts. Profiled with immunoSEQ multiplex PCR; TCRdb holds only in-frame clones, not every one. V and J calls and clone size are copied from that table; D and trimming were computed from the DNA. Found here are roughly 120,000 clones, approximately 70% of them singletons; the top ten hold more than 0.65%. The CDR3 sequence is 15 residues long. Trimming left V 5 bases short and J 0 bases short, with 13 bases between. Germline loops: CDR1 SGHKS, CDR2 YYEKEE (reference sequence). These data are taken from a study of blood T cell repertoires in COVID-19. Across the study: Whether acute or convalescent, the COVID-19 samples came from the United States, Italy and Spain.

The sample comprised peripheral blood. The TCR was taken from a human donor with acute or convalescent COVID-19. The donor label of this sample is uncertain. The gene calls are TRBV5-5 and TRBJ2-3; D is perhaps TRBD1 (7 bases). The CDR3 is CASRFQGGSTDTQYF. The CDR3 region has the DNA TGTGCCAGCAGATTTCAGGGGGGAAGCACAGATACGCAGTATTTT.